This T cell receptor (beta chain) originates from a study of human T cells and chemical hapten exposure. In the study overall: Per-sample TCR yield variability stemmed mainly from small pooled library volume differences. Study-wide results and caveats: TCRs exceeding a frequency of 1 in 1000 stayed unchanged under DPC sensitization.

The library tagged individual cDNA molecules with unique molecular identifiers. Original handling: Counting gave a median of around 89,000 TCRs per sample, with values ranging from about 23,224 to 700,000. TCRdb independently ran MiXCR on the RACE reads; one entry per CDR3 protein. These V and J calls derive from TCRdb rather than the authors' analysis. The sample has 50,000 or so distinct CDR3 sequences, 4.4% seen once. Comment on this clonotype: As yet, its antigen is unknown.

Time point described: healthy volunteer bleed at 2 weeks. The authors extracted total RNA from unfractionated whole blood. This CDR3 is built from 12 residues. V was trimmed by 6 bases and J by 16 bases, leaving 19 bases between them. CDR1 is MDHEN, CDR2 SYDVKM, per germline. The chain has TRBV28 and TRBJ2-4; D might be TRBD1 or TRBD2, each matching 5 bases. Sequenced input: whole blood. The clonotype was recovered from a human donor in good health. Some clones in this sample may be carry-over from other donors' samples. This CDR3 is CASSRRGGQGYF. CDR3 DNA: TGTGCCAGCAGCCGTAGGGGCGGGCAAGGATACTTC. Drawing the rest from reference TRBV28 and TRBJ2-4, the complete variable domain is DVKVTQSSRYLVKRTGEKVFLECVQDMDHENMFWYRQDPGLGLRLIYFSYDVKMKEKGDIPEGYSVSREKKERFSLILESASTNQTSMYLCASSRRGGQGYFGAGTRLSVL.